This T cell receptor beta chain was identified during a study of PD-L1 blockade in urothelial cancer. Study summary: Patients commenced intravenous atezolizumab, 1,200 mg every 3 weeks, in about 2014. Timepoints chosen for blood analysis were 3 weeks (second dose) and 6 weeks after treatment start. Earlier, patients had received 0 to 3 chemotherapy regimens.

With regard to this clone: Its antigen is as yet unknown.

Data came from immunoSEQ multiplex PCR; TCRdb stores just in-frame clones and leaves some out. Of 70,000 or so clones listed, 85% to 90% were seen once; the top ten hold roughly 3.4%. V lost 1 base, J lost 5 bases, and 8 bases lay in between. The CDR3 runs to 13 residues. Germline values: CDR1 MNHEY, CDR2 SVGAGI. Study findings and constraints: Below-median TCR clonality that was measured in pretreatment blood predicted better survival.

The rearrangement uses TRBV6-5 and TRBJ2-5; D might be TRBD1 (5 bases). The specimen comprised PBMCs, sampled around atezolizumab (anti-PD-L1) treatment. The sequence came from a man aged 60-69 years with urothelial cancer. The CDR3 DNA follows: TGTGCCAGCAGTTACTTAGGGGTCGAGACCCAGTACTTC. Its protein product is CASSYLGVETQYF.